This T cell receptor beta chain was identified in a study of blood T cell repertoires in COVID-19. Here immunoSEQ multiplex PCR was the method, and the copy in TCRdb shows in-frame clones only, minus some. The top ten clones hold 33% of a sample with roughly 40,000 clones, 79% of them seen once. This clone was counted a single time. The CDR3 spans 15 residues. V was pared by 1 base and J by 4 bases, with 9 bases between. The V gene's germline CDR1 is SGHDT and CDR2 YYEEEE. The chain is built from TRBV5-6 and TRBJ2-6; TRBD1 is a possible D gene (5 bases). This clonotype was sampled from a woman of 80 years or more with acute or convalescent COVID-19. The sample consisted of peripheral blood. The CDR3 reads CASSLRGTGANVLTF. DNA for the CDR3: TGTGCCAGCAGCTTGAGGGGAACCGGGGCCAACGTCCTGACTTTC.